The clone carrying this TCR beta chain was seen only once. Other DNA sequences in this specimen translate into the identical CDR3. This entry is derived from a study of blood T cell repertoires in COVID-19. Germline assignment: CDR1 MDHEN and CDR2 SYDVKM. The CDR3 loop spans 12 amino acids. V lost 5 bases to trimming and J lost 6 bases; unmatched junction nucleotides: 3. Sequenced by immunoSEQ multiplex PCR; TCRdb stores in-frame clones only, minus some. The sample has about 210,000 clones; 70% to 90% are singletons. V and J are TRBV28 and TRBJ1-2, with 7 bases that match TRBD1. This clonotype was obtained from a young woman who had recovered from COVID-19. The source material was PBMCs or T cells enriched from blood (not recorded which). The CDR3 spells CASSPTGDGYTF. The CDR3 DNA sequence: TGTGCCAGCAGTCCCACAGGGGATGGCTACACCTTC.